This T cell receptor beta chain was sequenced in a study of T cell responses to AZD1222 COVID-19 vaccine. The method was immunoSEQ multiplex PCR; TCRdb's version includes in-frame clones alone and lacks a portion of them. The table lists some 130,000 clones, around 90% of them singletons. The CDR3 length is 14 residues. Trimming cost V 5 bases and J 5 bases, with 13 bases left between them. Germline V CDR1 and CDR2: SNHLY, FYNNEI. This material consisted of peripheral blood, taken on day 0 of MenACWY control vaccination. The chain carries TRBV2 and TRBJ1-5; weak D call: TRBD1 (5 bases). The sequence came from an adult in good health. This chain's CDR3 is CASSRDPGYQPQHF. In DNA, the CDR3 is TGTGCCAGCAGTCGAGACCCAGGGTATCAGCCCCAGCATTTT.